Each of the 32 T cell receptor beta chains below was sequenced from the same sample in a study of post-analysis software for immune sequencing data. Study observations and caveats: In patients, TRBV5-6, TRBV5-1 and TRBV20-1 belonged to five TRBV segments found more frequently than in controls.

Their antigen targets remain unknown. Carried by the TCR beta cDNA libraries were unique molecular identifiers. MiXCR, run by TCRdb on the PCR reads, gives a single entry per CDR3 protein. The sample records 650,000 to 850,000 distinct CDR3 sequences, about 50% being singletons. Sequencing was performed on blood. The receptors shown here come from a girl aged 5-17 years with multiple sclerosis.

This clonotype was detected a few times. V usage is TRBV12-3 or TRBV12-4 and J usage is TRBJ2-5; TRBD1 aligns across 7 bases. The J call may be wrong; the DNA end is better matched by TRBJ2-7. The CDR3 is 14 amino acids. CDR3 amino acids: CASSLNRGVDEQYF. DNA for the CDR3: TGTGCCAGCAGTTTGAACAGGGGTGTTGACGAGCAGTACTTC.

The J gene is TRBJ2-7, the V gene TRBV9, with D tentatively TRBD1 (6 bases). CDR1 and CDR2 from the germline V gene are SGDLS and YYNGEE. The CDR3 has 15 amino acids. V shed 4 bases and J shed 7 bases, with 21 bases lying between them. CDR3 residues: CASSPTAQGRKEQYF. The CDR3 nucleotides are TGTGCCAGCAGCCCGACGGCCCAGGGGAGAAAAGAGCAGTACTTC.

This CDR3 reads CASSLVPSRKEKLFF. Here the CDR3 DNA reads TGTGCCAGCAGCTTAGTCCCGAGTAGGAAGGAAAAACTGTTTTTT. The chain employs TRBV7-6 and TRBJ1-4; D ambiguous. CDR3 length equals 15 residues. Trimming removed 1 base at V and 8 bases at J, with 14 bases between. Per germline, CDR1 SGHVS and CDR2 FNYEAQ.

V and J are TRBV7-3 and TRBJ2-4; maybe TRBD1 (6 bases). The J call may be incorrect, as the DNA end agrees better with TRBJ2-5. The length of the CDR3 is 14 residues. Germline-derived CDR1 and CDR2 are SGHTA and FQGTGA. The CDR3 DNA is TGTGCCAGCAGCCCACAGGGAAGTAAAGAGACCCAGTACTTC. Translating it yields CASSPQGSKETQYF.

Concerning this clonotype itself: Germline and junction disagree at one end, which may indicate a read error. Here the CDR3 DNA reads TGCGCCAGCGGCTTGGACCCCGCGACAGGGGACTCCTACGAGCAGTACTTC. Residues: CASGLDPATGDSYEQYF. J is TRBJ2-7 and V is TRBV5-1; TRBD1 matches 8 bases. Germline values: CDR1 SGHRS, CDR2 YFSETQ. The CDR3 spans 17 residues.

This chain links TRBV7-2 with TRBJ2-1, with 10 nucleotides matching TRBD1. V was clipped by 5 bases and J by 6 bases; unmatched bases: 13. There are 17 residues in the CDR3. Germline V CDR1 and CDR2: SGHTA, FQGNSA. The CDR3 DNA sequence: TGTGCCAGCAGCCGCCGCCACGGACAGGGGGGTCCCAATGAGCAGTTCTTC. Protein sequence: CASSRRHGQGGPNEQFF.

The chain uses TRBV27 and TRBJ2-7, with 11 bases aligning to TRBD2. The better agreement between TRBJ2-5 and the DNA end casts doubt on the J call. Per the germline V gene, CDR1 is MNHEY and CDR2 is SMNVEV (reference sequence). CDR3 size: 16 residues. The CDR3 here is CASSPLAGGMTETQYF. CDR3 DNA: TGTGCCAGCAGTCCCTTAGCGGGGGGGATGACAGAGACCCAGTACTTC.

The chain joins TRBV29-1 to TRBJ2-5; D not resolved. Germline V lookup: CDR1 SQVTM, CDR2 ANQGSEA. This CDR3 region has 13 residues. Trimming removed 7 bases from V and 4 bases from J, with 16 bases in between. Here the CDR3 reads CSASPGSPETQYF. CDR3 sequence (DNA): TGCAGCGCTTCCCCGGGCAGCCCAGAGACCCAGTACTTC.

The chain combines TRBV29-1 with TRBJ2-5, with TRBD2 matching 14 bases. The J call may not be correct, given that the DNA end is closer to TRBJ2-7. There are 16 residues in the CDR3. CDR1 and CDR2 from the germline V gene are SQVTM and ANQGSEA. The CDR3 DNA follows: TGCAGCGCGTTAAACCCGGGACTAGCGGGAGTTAGCGAGCAGTACTTC. Translated: CSALNPGLAGVSEQYF.

The CDR3: CATSDARLAGGSNEQFF. CDR3 bases: TGTGCCACCAGTGATGCACGACTAGCGGGAGGAAGCAATGAGCAGTTCTTC. J is TRBJ2-1 and V is TRBV24-1, with 13 bases lining up with TRBD2. The length of the CDR3 is 17 residues. CDR1 is KGHDR and CDR2 is SFDVKD in the germline V gene. Trimming cost V 3 bases and J 6 bases; bases outside gene matches: 7.

The chain has TRBV29-1 and TRBJ1-2; D might be TRBD1 (5 bases). The CDR3 has 13 amino acids. Trimming stripped 2 bases from V and 2 bases from J, with 9 bases between. Germline-derived CDR1 and CDR2 are SQVTM and ANQGSEA. The CDR3 sequence is CSVERGWNYGYTF. DNA for the CDR3: TGCAGCGTTGAAAGGGGCTGGAACTATGGCTACACCTTC.

As for this clonotype: At one end the junction does not follow the germline gene, possibly because of a read error. The genes are TRBV6-6 and TRBJ1-5; 7 bases map to TRBD1. The CDR3 totals 17 residues. Germline assignment: CDR1 MNHNY and CDR2 SVGAGI (reference sequence). The CDR3 coding sequence is TGTGCCAGCAGTTACTTTCTACTGAAAGGGGGCAATCAGCCTCAGCATTTT. Translating gives CASSYFLLKGGNQPQHF.

The chain uses TRBV20-1 and TRBJ2-5, with a possible D match to TRBD1 (5 bases). The CDR3 loop spans 13 amino acids. The ends were cut back, 3 bases at V and 4 bases at J, with 12 bases in the middle. Germline V gives CDR1 DFQATT, CDR2 SNEGSKA (reference sequence). The CDR3 region is CSASPPQGETQYF. The CDR3 nucleotides read TGCAGTGCTAGCCCACCTCAGGGAGAGACCCAGTACTTC.

The CDR3 DNA is TGTGCCAGCAGCTTAAATACGCAGTATTTT. Encoded protein: CASSLNTQYF. This sequence joins TRBV11-2 and TRBJ2-3; D is uncertain. This CDR3 spans 10 amino acids. CDR1 and CDR2 (germline): SGHAT, FQNNGV. Deletions cut 2 bases from V and 7 bases from J, with 1 base between.

The V gene is TRBV29-1, the J gene TRBJ2-6; D tentatively reads TRBD1 or TRBD2 (5 bases each). The CDR3 sequence is 13 residues long. Looked up from germline, CDR1 is SQVTM and CDR2 is ANQGSEA. V was trimmed by 6 bases and J by 8 bases, leaving 14 bases between them. The CDR3 spells CSVVAWGTNVLTF. The CDR3, as DNA: TGCAGCGTCGTAGCATGGGGGACCAACGTCCTGACTTTC.

The rearrangement links TRBV29-1 to TRBJ2-4; 8 bases fit TRBD2. The tail of the sequence fits TRBJ2-7 better, so the J call may be wrong. Germline V lookup: CDR1 SQVTM, CDR2 ANQGSEA. CDR3 length equals 13 residues. The CDR3 spells CSVGASGLYEQYF. The CDR3 coding sequence is TGCAGCGTTGGGGCTAGCGGGCTTTACGAGCAGTACTTC.

The chain carries TRBV29-1 and TRBJ2-1; 10 bases match TRBD2. The J segment lost 6 bases and the V segment lost 6 bases, leaving 11 bases of the junction unmatched. This CDR3 has 15 residues. CDR1 is SQVTM and CDR2 is ANQGSEA in the germline V gene. The CDR3 sequence: CSVDRLAGAGNEQFF. CDR3 nucleotides: TGCAGCGTCGATCGGCTAGCGGGAGCTGGCAATGAGCAGTTCTTC.

This clonotype was seen a handful of times. The J gene is TRBJ1-2, the V gene TRBV6-1; tentatively, D is TRBD1 (5 bases). The CDR3 is 14 amino acids. V shed 6 bases and J shed 7 bases, with 18 bases lying between them. Germline values: CDR1 MNHNS, CDR2 SASEGT. Here the CDR3 DNA reads TGTGCCAGCAGCGCGGGACGGCCAGGCGGTGGCTACACCTTC. Translating gives CASSAGRPGGGYTF.

The chain has TRBV29-1 and TRBJ2-3, with TRBD2 as a possible D gene (6 bases). Looked up from germline, CDR1 is SQVTM and CDR2 is ANQGSEA. Trimming took 4 bases from V and 2 from J, leaving 16 bases between them. The CDR3 has 15 amino acids. The CDR3 is CSVGDSRVFTDTQYF. Written as DNA, the CDR3 is TGCAGCGTTGGGGACTCACGGGTGTTCACAGATACGCAGTATTTT.

This clonotype has a handful of counts. V is TRBV20-1 and J is TRBJ2-5; D uncertain. Between the trimmed V and J ends, which lost 7 bases and 5 bases, there was a span of 11 bases. The germline gives CDR1 DFQATT, CDR2 SNEGSKA (reference sequence). The CDR3 runs to 11 residues. In nucleotides, the CDR3 is TGCAGTGATCGGATCGGGGAGACCCAGTACTTC. This sequence encodes CSDRIGETQYF.

This chain links TRBV20-1 with TRBJ1-2, with unresolved D. V was shortened by 6 bases and J by 8 bases, with 13 bases between the two germline ends. This CDR3 has 11 residues. From germline, CDR1 is DFQATT and CDR2 SNEGSKA (reference sequence). The chain's CDR3 is CSAKPPNGYTF. The CDR3 DNA is TGCAGTGCCAAGCCCCCGAACGGCTACACCTTC.

This clonotype was seen a few times. V is TRBV29-1 and J is TRBJ2-7, with D tentatively TRBD1 (6 bases). V was cut by 3 bases and J by 1 base, with 10 bases left in between. CDR1 SQVTM and CDR2 ANQGSEA come from the germline V gene. The length of the CDR3 is 13 residues. CDR3: CSVEGQVSYEQYF. The CDR3 region has the DNA TGCAGCGTTGAGGGACAAGTTTCCTACGAGCAGTACTTC.

In its sample, this clonotype was seen once. The chain recombines TRBV15 with TRBJ2-7; tentative D call: TRBD1 (5 bases). The CDR3 runs 14 residues. The V gene's germline CDR1 is LNHNV and CDR2 YYDKDF (reference sequence). Trimming took 3 bases from V and 3 from J, leaving 12 bases between them. CDR3 sequence (DNA): TGTGCCACCAGCAGGTCGGGCAGGGACTACGAGCAGTACTTC. Translation gives CATSRSGRDYEQYF.

This clonotype was counted a few times. A much larger clone differs from this one at a single base, so this may be a read error. This chain joins TRBV6-2 or TRBV6-3 and TRBJ2-5; 7 bases map to TRBD2. The CDR3 consists of 15 residues. V lost 5 bases, J lost 5 bases, and 11 bases stayed unmatched. Per germline, CDR1 MNHEY and CDR2 SVGEGT. Here the CDR3 reads CASSARAGRRETQYF. CDR3 bases: TGTGCCAGCAGTGCACGAGCGGGACGGCGGGAGACCCAGTACTTC.

The chain couples TRBV9 to TRBJ1-6; D is undetermined. V was cut by 0 bases and J by 0 bases, with 10 bases left in between. The germline V gene encodes CDR1 SGDLS and CDR2 YYNGEE. The CDR3 contains 17 residues. The CDR3 coding sequence is TGTGCCAGCAGCGTAGCTCAGAAGAGCTCCTATAATTCACCCCTCCACTTT. As protein: CASSVAQKSSYNSPLHF.

The genes are TRBV2 and TRBJ2-1, with a weak D call TRBD2 (5 bases). Germline V gives CDR1 SNHLY, CDR2 FYNNEI. V lost 1 base to trimming and J lost 9 bases, with 7 bases between them. This CDR3 region has 12 residues. CDR3 nucleotide sequence: TGTGCCAGCAGTGAAGAGAGCGGTGAGCAGTTCTTC. Protein: CASSEESGEQFF.

The chain couples TRBV7-9 to TRBJ1-1, with D perhaps TRBD1 (6 bases). Per the germline V gene, CDR1 is SEHNR and CDR2 is FQNEAQ (reference sequence). This CDR3 is built from 16 residues. Trimming removed 2 bases at V and 1 base at J, with 14 bases between. CDR3 in amino acids: CASSLIRGGPNTEAFF. CDR3 nucleotide sequence: TGTGCCAGCAGCTTAATACGAGGGGGGCCGAACACTGAAGCTTTCTTT.

The genes are TRBV9 and TRBJ1-6; D is ambiguous. Per germline, CDR1 SGDLS and CDR2 YYNGEE. Trimming removed 3 bases at V and 8 bases at J, with 9 bases between. This CDR3 is 13 amino acids long. CDR3 coding DNA: TGTGCCAGCAGCGCGGGAGAACATTCACCCCTCCACTTT. This codes for CASSAGEHSPLHF.

The CDR3, as DNA: TGTGCCAGCAGACATCGGCGGGGGGGCGAGGAGCAGTTCTTC. Protein: CASRHRRGGEEQFF. The chain has TRBV3-1 and TRBJ2-1, with 9 positions matching TRBD2. CDR1 and CDR2 (germline): LGHDT, YNNKEL (reference sequence). With V trimmed by 6 bases and J by 10 bases, 10 bases remained unmatched. This CDR3 spans 14 amino acids.

This rearrangement joins TRBV3-1 to TRBJ2-1; D may match TRBD1 or TRBD2 (6 bases each). V dropped 1 base and J dropped 0 bases, with 10 bases sitting between them. The CDR3 sequence is 16 residues long. In germline, CDR1 is LGHDT, CDR2 YNNKEL (reference sequence). The CDR3 is CASSQGGGPSYNEQFF. CDR3 nucleotides: TGTGCCAGCAGCCAAGGAGGGGGGCCCTCCTACAATGAGCAGTTCTTC.

This clonotype was found a few times. The V gene is TRBV15, the J gene TRBJ2-3; TRBD1 aligns across 8 bases. Germline CDR1 reads LNHNV; CDR2 reads YYDKDF (reference sequence). There are 17 residues in the CDR3. Unmatched junction bases numbered 9, after V lost 1 base and J lost 3 bases. CDR3 sequence reads: CATSRGPQGAATDTQYF. CDR3 bases: TGTGCCACCAGCAGAGGACCCCAGGGGGCTGCTACAGATACGCAGTATTTT.

At least ten counts were recorded for this clonotype. The chain links TRBV6-5 to TRBJ1-2, with D maybe TRBD1 (5 bases). Trimming took 3 bases from V and 4 from J, leaving 12 bases between them. The length of the CDR3 is 14 residues. Germline assignment: CDR1 MNHEY and CDR2 SVGAGI. Written as DNA, the CDR3 is TGTGCCAGCAGTTATTCAGGGTCCGGCTATGGCTACACCTTC. Its translation is CASSYSGSGYGYTF.